The present T cell receptor beta chain was sequenced within a study of T cell changes during pregnancy in multiple sclerosis (dated by TCRdb to 2018 to 2020). Study-wide context: The study looked at changes in the T cell repertoire across pregnancy in women with multiple sclerosis.

The CDR3 numbers 14 residues from cysteine through phenylalanine. The retained sequence is limited to the CDR3, 42 bases, with the frame set at the first base. V loses 4 bases, J loses 4 bases, and the germline ends lie 13 bases apart. CDR1 and CDR2 are read off the germline V gene as MNHEY and SVGAGI. About this clone: Its binding antigen is unknown. No base qualities exist here, and no much larger clone lies one base off it.

Library generation was performed with the immunoSEQ multiplex PCR assay. TCRdb provides this immuneACCESS table in a form limited to in-frame rearrangements. Some clones are lacking; in checked studies, under half of them reflect an unresolved V gene, and why the rest are absent is not known. The sample contains 90,000 to 120,000 clones, 92% of them found a single time. About 0.78% of the sample is held by the ten biggest clonotypes. Sequences were derived from peripheral blood, sampled in the third trimester of pregnancy. The TCR was taken from a female donor in good health, enrolled as a control in a pregnancy study. This chain is built from TRBV6-5 and TRBJ1-1; TRBD1 is a weak D gene call, 6 bases matching. The CDR3: CASSSRRGGTEAFF. The nucleotide sequence reads as follows: TGTGCCAGCAGTTCACGCAGGGGCGGCACTGAAGCTTTCTTT.